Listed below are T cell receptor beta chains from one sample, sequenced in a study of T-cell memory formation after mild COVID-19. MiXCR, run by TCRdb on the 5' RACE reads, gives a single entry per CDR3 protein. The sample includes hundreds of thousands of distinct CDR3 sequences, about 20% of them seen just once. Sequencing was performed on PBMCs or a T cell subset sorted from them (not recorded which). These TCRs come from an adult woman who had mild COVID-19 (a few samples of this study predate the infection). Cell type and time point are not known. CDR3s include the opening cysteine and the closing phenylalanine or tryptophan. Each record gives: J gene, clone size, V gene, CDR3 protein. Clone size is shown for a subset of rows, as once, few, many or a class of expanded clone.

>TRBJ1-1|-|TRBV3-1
CASSLVRDRLNTEAFF
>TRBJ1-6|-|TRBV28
CASRTQGSSYNSPLHF
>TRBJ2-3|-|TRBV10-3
CAILRRDPGTDTQYF
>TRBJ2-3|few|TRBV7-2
CARQGLAGGAVTDTQYF
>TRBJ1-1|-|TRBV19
CASSIDLPTEAFF
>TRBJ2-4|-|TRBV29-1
CSVRTSGPGAKNIQYF
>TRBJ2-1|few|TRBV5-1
CASSYSGTGDVEQFF
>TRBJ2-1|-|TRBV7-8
CASSLGWYVDNEQFF
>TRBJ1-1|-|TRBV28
CASSLNMNTEAFF
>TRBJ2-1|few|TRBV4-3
CASTRVAGDDNEQFF
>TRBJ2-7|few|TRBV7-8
CASSSRRDSYEQYF
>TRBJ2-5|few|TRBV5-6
CASSLAGRGVRSETQYF
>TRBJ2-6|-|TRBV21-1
CASSRMSPTCGTSF
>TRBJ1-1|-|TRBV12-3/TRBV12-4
CASSSHRRPEAFF
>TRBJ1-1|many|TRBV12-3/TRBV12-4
CASSGQGNTEAFF
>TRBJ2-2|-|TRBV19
CASSIAPGKGELFF
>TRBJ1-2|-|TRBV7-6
CASSRTQGNYGYTF
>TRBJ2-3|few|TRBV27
CASIGAGRRDTQYF
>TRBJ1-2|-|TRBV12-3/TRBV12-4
CASSLSPTGDYGYTF
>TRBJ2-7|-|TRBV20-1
CSARAGGREQYF
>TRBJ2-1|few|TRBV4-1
CASSQVSEGTVFDEQFF
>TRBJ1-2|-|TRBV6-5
CASTVSGIHGYTF
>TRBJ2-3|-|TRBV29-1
CSVSPSTSSDTQYF
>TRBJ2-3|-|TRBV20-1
CSALRTSGQDDTQYF
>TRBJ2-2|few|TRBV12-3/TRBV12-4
CASSLRVSRNTGELFF
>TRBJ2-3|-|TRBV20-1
CSASKPGQSTDTQYF
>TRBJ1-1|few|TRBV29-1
CSVEPPGGYNTEAFF
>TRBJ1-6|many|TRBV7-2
CASSPGAYNSPLHF
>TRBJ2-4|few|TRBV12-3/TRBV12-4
CASSQLGTGMNIQYF
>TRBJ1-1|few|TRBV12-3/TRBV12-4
CASSLFGGFGAFF
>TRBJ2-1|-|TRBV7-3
CASSVPHGASGDLSNEQFF
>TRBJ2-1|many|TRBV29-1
CSVEASRASLSSYNEQFF
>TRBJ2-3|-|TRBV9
CASSVAVFPTDTQYF
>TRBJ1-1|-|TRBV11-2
CASSLEPTGRTEAFF
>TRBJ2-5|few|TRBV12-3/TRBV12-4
CASSSGQFQETQYF
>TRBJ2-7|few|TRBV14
CARPTGGSYEQYF
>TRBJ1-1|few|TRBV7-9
CASSFVPGTALNTEAFF
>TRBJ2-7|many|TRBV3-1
CASSQASFGEQYF
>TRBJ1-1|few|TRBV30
CAWSVKVRLNTEAFF
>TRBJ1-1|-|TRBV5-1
CASSGMGGNTEAFF
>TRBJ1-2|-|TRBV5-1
CASSFLINDGYTF
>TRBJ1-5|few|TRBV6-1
CASSLQGESNQPQHF
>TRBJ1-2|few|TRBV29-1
CSVATGADYGYTF
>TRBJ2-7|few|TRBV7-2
CASSHVGRDRPSYEQYF
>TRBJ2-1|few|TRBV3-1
CASSQPGLVSNEQFF
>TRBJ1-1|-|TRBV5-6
CASSAGTVNTEAFF